The rows below give T cell receptor beta chains drawn from one sample of a study of human T cells and chemical hapten exposure. TCRdb passed the RACE reads through MiXCR, listing each CDR3 protein once. Altogether some 340,000 distinct CDR3 sequences are present, around 7% being singletons, with the ten largest covering around 8.4%. Source: whole blood, taken in connection with sensitization to the hapten diphenylcyclopropenone (DPC). These receptors came from a young woman with alopecia areata. Some clones in this sample may be carry-over from other donors' samples. Each CDR3 is given with its conserved first and last residue. The D gene is left open where the match is weak. Clone size is stated in some rows and not others, as once, few, many or a class when expanded.

D gene	V gene	clone size	J gene	CDR3 DNA	CDR3 protein
-	TRBV5-1	-	TRBJ2-5	TGCGCCAGCACCAGGGGAGGCGGAGAGACCCAGTACTTC	CASTRGGGETQYF
-	TRBV2	many	TRBJ1-2	TGTGCCAGCAGTGAATTAGGGCAGAACTATGGCTACACCTTC	CASSELGQNYGYTF
-	TRBV10-3	-	TRBJ2-7	TGTGCCATCAGTGAGTCGGTTGTCTCCCAGGGCGAGCAGTACTTC	CAISESVVSQGEQYF
-	TRBV7-2	few	TRBJ1-4	TGTGCCAGCAGCTTAGTCTTCCGAGAAAAACTGTTTTTT	CASSLVFREKLFF
TRBD1	TRBV3-1	-	TRBJ2-2	TGTGCCAGCAGCCCCACAGGGGAATTCACCGGGGAGCTGTTTTTT	CASSPTGEFTGELFF
-	TRBV6-1	-	TRBJ1-4	-	CASILGQGGEKLFF
-	TRBV6-5	few	TRBJ2-3	TGTGCCAGCAGTTACTCGACTAGGGGGAAGGAGCTACGCACAGATACGCAGTATTTT	CASSYSTRGKELRTDTQYF
-	TRBV7-8	-	TRBJ1-2	TGTGCCAGCAGCTCGGCGGGGGCGGGGGGCACTGGCTACACCTTC	CASSSAGAGGTGYTF
-	TRBV3-1	many	TRBJ2-3	TGTGCCAGCAGTCCTAGGTCCCCCAGAGGGACAGATACGCAGTATTTT	CASSPRSPRGTDTQYF
TRBD1	TRBV6-2/TRBV6-3	-	TRBJ1-5	TGTGCCAGCAGTTACGAGCGGACAGGGCATGAGCCCCAGCATTTT	CASSYERTGHEPQHF
-	TRBV5-6	few	TRBJ2-1	TGTGCCAGCAGCTTGATACCTAAGCGATACTACAATGAGCAGTTCTTC	CASSLIPKRYYNEQFF
TRBD1	TRBV27	-	TRBJ1-2	TGTGCCAGCAGTTTAAGGGACAGTACTGGCTACACCTTC	CASSLRDSTGYTF
TRBD1	TRBV6-2/TRBV6-3	few	TRBJ2-7	TGTGCCAGCAGTTCCTTGGGACAGGGTCTCTACGAGCAGTACTTC	CASSSLGQGLYEQYF
-	TRBV6-5	few	TRBJ1-1	TGTGCCAGCAGTTACCGTCTTCAGACGAACACTGAAGCTTTCTTT	CASSYRLQTNTEAFF
-	TRBV3-1	few	TRBJ1-3	TGTGCCAGCAGCCAAGTTCGGGGCGCTCTCTCTGGAAACACCATATATTTT	CASSQVRGALSGNTIYF
-	TRBV6-5	-	TRBJ1-1	TGTGCCAGCAGTTACCACGTTACAGGTGGCACTGAAGCTTTCTTT	CASSYHVTGGTEAFF
-	TRBV6-5	-	TRBJ2-3	TGTGCCAGCAGGCGAGGTTACACAGATACGCAGTATTTT	CASRRGYTDTQYF
-	TRBV4-1	few	TRBJ2-1	TGCGCCAGCAGCCAACACAGGGACTCCTACAATGAGCAGTTCTTC	CASSQHRDSYNEQFF
-	TRBV7-9	many	TRBJ2-3	TGTGCCAGCAGCTTAGAGGGTGCAGATACGCAGTATTTT	CASSLEGADTQYF
TRBD2	TRBV7-9	many	TRBJ2-3	TGTGCCAGCAGCTTGACTAGCGGCACAGATACGCAGTATTTT	CASSLTSGTDTQYF
TRBD1	TRBV29-1	many	TRBJ2-3	TGCAGCGTTAAGGTGATCGCCGGGACAGGCACAGATACGCAGTATTTT	CSVKVIAGTGTDTQYF
TRBD1	TRBV12-3/TRBV12-4	few	TRBJ1-1	TGTGCCAGCAGTTTAGCCCCACAGGGGGCGAACACTGAAGCTTTCTTT	CASSLAPQGANTEAFF
TRBD1	TRBV11-2	few	TRBJ2-5	TGTGCCAGCAGCTTAGTAGGGGACAGCCTAAGAAATCCCCAAGAGACCCAGTACTTC	CASSLVGDSLRNPQETQYF
-	TRBV30	many	TRBJ2-5	TGTGCCTGGAGTGTAAAAGGGGCAGAGACCCAGTACTTC	CAWSVKGAETQYF
TRBD1	TRBV5-1	-	TRBJ2-3	TGCGCCAGCAGCTTCATGAGGGACAGGGGTCAAGATACGCAGTATTTT	CASSFMRDRGQDTQYF
TRBD2	TRBV20-1	many	TRBJ2-3	TGCAGTGCTCCGCGGGGGGCTGGCACAGATACGCAGTATTTT	CSAPRGAGTDTQYF
-	TRBV6-5	many	TRBJ2-6	TGTGCCAGCAGTTACTCGGCGGGGTCTGGGGCCAACGTCCTGACTTTC	CASSYSAGSGANVLTF
TRBD1	TRBV12-3/TRBV12-4	-	TRBJ1-1	TGTGCCAGCAGTTTTCAACAGGGGGCGAGACCTGAAGCTTTCTTT	CASSFQQGARPEAFF
-	TRBV9	-	TRBJ1-6	TGTGCCAGCAGCGTGGACCTCACCCCACCCCTCCACTTT	CASSVDLTPPLHF
TRBD1	TRBV20-1	-	TRBJ2-7	TGCAGTGCTCCAGACAGGGGGCTAGGGGAGCAGTACTTC	CSAPDRGLGEQYF
-	TRBV5-4	many	TRBJ2-7	TGTGCCAGCAGCGTCGGGGGACCACAGGGCGAGCAGTACTTC	CASSVGGPQGEQYF
-	TRBV27	few	TRBJ1-5	TGTGCCAGCAGCCAGTTGGGCCAGGGAAATCAGCCCCAGCATTTT	CASSQLGQGNQPQHF
-	TRBV7-9	few	TRBJ2-3	TGTGCCAGCAGCCGTCTGCAGGTTACGCAGTATTTT	CASSRLQVTQYF
TRBD1	TRBV27	few	TRBJ1-1	TGTGCCAGCAGTTTATCGAGACAGGGTACAGTTTTCTTT	CASSLSRQGTVFF
TRBD2	TRBV12-3/TRBV12-4	many	TRBJ2-3	TGTGCCAGCAGTCACACTAGCGGGGGGGTAGCAGATACGCAGTATTTT	CASSHTSGGVADTQYF
-	TRBV19	-	TRBJ2-1	TGTGCCAGTAGTATCAGAGGGGTGGATGAGCAGTTCTTC	CASSIRGVDEQFF
-	TRBV20-1	-	TRBJ2-6	TGCAGTGCTAGAGGAGAGGGGCCTAGCTCCTCTGGGGCCAACGTCCTGACTTTC	CSARGEGPSSSGANVLTF
-	TRBV5-4	few	TRBJ2-3	TGTGCCAGCAGGTTGCTCGCGGGCGGGGGCACAGATACGCAGTATTTT	CASRLLAGGGTDTQYF
TRBD1	TRBV19	few	TRBJ2-2	TGTGCCAGCTCGGACAGGTTGAACACCGGGGAGCTGTTTTTT	CASSDRLNTGELFF
-	TRBV7-2	many	TRBJ2-5	TGTGCCAGCAGTCAGGGGTCATTGGAGACCCAGTACTTC	CASSQGSLETQYF
-	TRBV6-5	many	TRBJ2-1	TGTGCCAGCAGTTACTCGAAGTGGGACCCGGATTCGAGCTCCTACAATGAGCAGTTCTTC	CASSYSKWDPDSSSYNEQFF
TRBD2	TRBV4-2	few	TRBJ2-3	TGTGCCAGCAGCCAAGGCCCAGCGGGGTTTACAGATACGCAGTATTTT	CASSQGPAGFTDTQYF